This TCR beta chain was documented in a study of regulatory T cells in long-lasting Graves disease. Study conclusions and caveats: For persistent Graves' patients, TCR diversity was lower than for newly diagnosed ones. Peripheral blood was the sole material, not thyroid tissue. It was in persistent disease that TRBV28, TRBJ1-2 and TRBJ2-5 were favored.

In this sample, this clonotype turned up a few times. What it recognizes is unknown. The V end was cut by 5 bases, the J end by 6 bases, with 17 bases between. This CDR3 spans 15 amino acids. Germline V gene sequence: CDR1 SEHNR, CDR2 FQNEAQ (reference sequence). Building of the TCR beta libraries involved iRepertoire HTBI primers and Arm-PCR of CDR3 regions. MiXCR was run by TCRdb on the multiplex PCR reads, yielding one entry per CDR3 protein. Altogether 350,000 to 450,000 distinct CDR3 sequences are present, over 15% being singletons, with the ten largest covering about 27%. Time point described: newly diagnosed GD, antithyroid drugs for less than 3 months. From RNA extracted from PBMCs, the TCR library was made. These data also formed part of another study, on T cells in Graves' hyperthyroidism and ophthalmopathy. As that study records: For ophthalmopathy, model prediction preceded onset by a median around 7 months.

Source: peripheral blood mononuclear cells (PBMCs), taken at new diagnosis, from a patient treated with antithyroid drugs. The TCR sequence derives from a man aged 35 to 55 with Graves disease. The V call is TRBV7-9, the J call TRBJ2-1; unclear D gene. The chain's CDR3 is CASSDTVNPFNEQFF. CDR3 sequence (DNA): TGTGCCAGCAGCGATACAGTAAACCCTTTCAATGAGCAGTTCTTC.